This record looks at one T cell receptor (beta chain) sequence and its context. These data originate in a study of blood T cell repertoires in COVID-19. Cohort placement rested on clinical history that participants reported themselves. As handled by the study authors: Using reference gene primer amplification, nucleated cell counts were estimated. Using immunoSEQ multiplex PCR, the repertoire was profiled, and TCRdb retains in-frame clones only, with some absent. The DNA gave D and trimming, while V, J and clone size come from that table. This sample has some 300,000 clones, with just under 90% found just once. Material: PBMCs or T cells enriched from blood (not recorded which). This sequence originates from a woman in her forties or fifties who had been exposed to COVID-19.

The DNA of the CDR3 is TGTGCCAGTAGTACCCCCGGGACACCCTCGACGAGGAGTCAGTACTTC. This sequence encodes CASSTPGTPSTRSQYF. The chain couples TRBV19 to TRBJ2-4; D may be TRBD1 (6 bases). Germline lookup yields CDR1 LNHDA and CDR2 SQIVND (reference sequence). The V end lost 4 bases, the J end lost 12 bases, and 25 bases lay between the germline ends. The CDR3 consists of 16 residues.